A single sample gave rise to the 23 T cell receptor beta chains below, sequenced in a study of CD8 T cells in Susac syndrome (dated by TCRdb to between 2018 and 2021). The library came from the immunoSEQ multiplex PCR assay. RNA was extracted using the RNeasy kit, and roughly 0.45 to 1 ug of the RNA was reverse transcribed with random hexamers. TCRdb redid the processing of the public reads, applying fastp at Q25 and MiXCR, and retained in-frame beta chains. Records with the same CDR3 protein are collapsed into one entry carrying the most frequent genes and DNA. In this sample the table shows some 100,000 distinct CDR3 sequences, around 92% of which occur a single time. The top ten hold over 0.1% of the sample. Sequenced input: CD8+ T cells from PBMCs. The source of these receptors is a human donor in good health.

The gene calls are TRBV5-1 and TRBJ2-2, with 9 bases fitting TRBD2. Germline V gene data show CDR1 as SGHRS and CDR2 as YFSETQ. V lost 4 bases to trimming and J lost 1 base; unmatched junction nucleotides: 5. The CDR3 runs 16 residues. The CDR3: CASSLRGGMNTGELFF. The CDR3, as DNA: TGCGCCAGCAGCCTGCGGGGGGGGATGAACACCGGGGAGCTGTTTTTT. Using reference TRBV5-1 and TRBJ2-2 for the parts outside the CDR3, the full variable domain is KAGVTQTPRYLIKTRGQQVTLSCSPISGHRSVSWYQQTPGQGLQFLFEYFSETQRNKGNFPGRFSGRQFSNSRSEMNVSTLELGDSALYLCASSLRGGMNTGELFFGEGSRLTVL.

This chain connects TRBV20-1 to TRBJ2-3, with 8 bases fitting TRBD2. V shed 2 bases, J shed 2 bases, and the junction held 6 bases outside the gene matches. CDR1 and CDR2 (germline): DFQATT, SNEGSKA (reference sequence). The CDR3 has 15 amino acids. The CDR3 protein is CSARWPSGFTDTQYF. The CDR3 DNA reads as TGCAGTGCTAGATGGCCTAGCGGGTTCACAGATACGCAGTATTTT.

The chain links TRBV5-4 to TRBJ2-2; 9 bases are shared with TRBD1. The trim removed 3 bases at V and 4 bases at J, leaving 7 bases unmatched. This CDR3 contains 16 residues. Looked up from germline, CDR1 is SGHNT and CDR2 is YYREEE (reference sequence). In DNA, the CDR3 is TGTGCCAGCAGCTACGGACAGGGGATTATCACCGGGGAGCTGTTTTTT. It specifies CASSYGQGIITGELFF.

The chain is built from TRBV12-5 and TRBJ2-7; D unresolved. This CDR3 is built from 16 residues. V was pared by 0 bases and J by 0 bases, with 12 bases between. The germline CDR1 and CDR2 sequences are LGHNT and FRNRAP. As DNA, the CDR3 is TGTGCTAGTGGTTTGGTAGACCGGAGCAGCTCCTACGAGCAGTACTTC. This translates into CASGLVDRSSSYEQYF.

This sequence joins TRBV20-1 and TRBJ1-2; D is undetermined. Germline V gene sequence: CDR1 DFQATT, CDR2 SNEGSKA (reference sequence). The CDR3 has 13 residues. V gave up 2 bases and J gave up 4 bases, with 11 bases separating them. The CDR3 coding sequence is TGCAGTGCTAGACCTCGTGAGAGCTATGGCTACACCTTC. Encoded protein: CSARPRESYGYTF.

The gene calls are TRBV5-4 and TRBJ2-7, with D hard to call. V lost 0 bases, J lost 5 bases, and 12 bases lay in between. From germline, CDR1 is SGHNT and CDR2 YYREEE (reference sequence). The CDR3 is 14 residues long. Here the CDR3 reads CASSLDLMTHEQYF. CDR3 bases: TGTGCCAGCAGCTTGGACCTAATGACCCACGAGCAGTACTTC.

This rearrangement joins TRBV10-3 to TRBJ2-2, with D tentatively TRBD2 (6 bases). The CDR3 spans 18 residues. The V end lost 0 bases, the J end lost 6 bases, and 20 bases lay between the germline ends. Germline-derived CDR1 and CDR2 are ENHRY and SYGVKD. The CDR3: CAISESGGELTRAGELFF. In DNA, the CDR3 is TGTGCCATCAGTGAGTCCGGAGGGGAGCTCACCAGGGCCGGGGAGCTGTTTTTT.

This chain links TRBV10-3 with TRBJ1-6, with 9 bases that match TRBD1. The CDR3 covers 17 residues. J was trimmed by 0 bases and V by 10 bases; bases with no gene match: 10. CDR1 and CDR2 (germline): ENHRY, SYGVKD. DNA of the CDR3: TGTGCCACACGGGACAGGGTGACCTACTCCTATAATTCACCCCTCCACTTT. This codes for CATRDRVTYSYNSPLHF.

The chain carries TRBV30 and TRBJ2-5; D might be TRBD2 (6 bases). Germline V gene sequence: CDR1 GTSNPN, CDR2 SVGIG (reference sequence). Trimming pared 3 bases from V and 4 bases from J, leaving 9 bases between. The CDR3 loop spans 12 amino acids. This CDR3 is CAWSKLAETQYF. DNA for the CDR3: TGTGCCTGGAGCAAACTAGCAGAGACCCAGTACTTC.

The chain combines TRBV20-1 with TRBJ2-7; D possibly corresponds to TRBD2 (6 bases). The V and J ends lost 2 bases and 4 bases respectively, with 12 bases between them. Germline values: CDR1 DFQATT, CDR2 SNEGSKA (reference sequence). This CDR3 is 13 amino acids long. CDR3 sequence (DNA): TGCAGTGCTAGACCGGAGGGAAGGTACGAGCAGTACTTC. It codes for CSARPEGRYEQYF.

This clonotype was detected only once. CDR3 sequence reads: CASSQDARNTGELFF. CDR3 bases: TGCGCCAGCAGCCAAGATGCCAGGAACACCGGGGAGCTGTTTTTT. The chain has TRBV4-3 and TRBJ2-2, with D uncertain. Looked up from germline, CDR1 is LGHNA and CDR2 is YSLEER. Deletions cut 0 bases from V and 1 base from J, with 6 bases between. This CDR3 contains 15 residues.

The chain uses TRBV20-1 and TRBJ2-1; a possible D gene is TRBD2 (6 bases). The CDR3 is made up of 15 amino acids. V was cut by 0 bases and J by 3 bases, with 12 bases left in between. Germline assignment: CDR1 DFQATT and CDR2 SNEGSKA (reference sequence). In DNA, the CDR3 is TGCAGTGCTAGAGATCGTCAGCGGGTCTACAATGAGCAGTTCTTC. Amino acids: CSARDRQRVYNEQFF.

The V gene is TRBV2, the J gene TRBJ2-3, with D hard to call. This CDR3 has 10 amino acids. Germline V gene lookup returns CDR1 SNHLY and CDR2 FYNNEI. Trimming removed 2 bases from V and 11 bases from J, with 5 bases in between. CDR3 DNA sequence: TGTGCCAGCAGTGAAAGTTGGCAGTATTTT. This sequence encodes CASSESWQYF.

The chain employs TRBV20-1 and TRBJ2-7; the D is unclear. CDR1 is DFQATT, CDR2 SNEGSKA, per germline (reference sequence). Trimming cost V 3 bases and J 4 bases, with 10 bases left between them. This CDR3 comprises 12 residues. The CDR3 region is CSAREGEYEQYF. The CDR3 DNA is TGCAGTGCTAGGGAAGGCGAGTACGAGCAGTACTTC.

V is TRBV4-3 and J is TRBJ2-2; D is perhaps TRBD2 (6 bases). Trimming pared 2 bases from V and 6 bases from J, leaving 7 bases between. CDR1 and CDR2 from the germline V gene are LGHNA and YSLEER. The CDR3 sequence is 13 residues long. The CDR3 loop is CASSQREAGELFF. CDR3 bases: TGCGCCAGCAGCCAAAGGGAGGCCGGGGAGCTGTTTTTT.

The J gene is TRBJ2-2, the V gene TRBV6-6; D possibly corresponds to TRBD1 (6 bases). Germline assignment: CDR1 MNHNY and CDR2 SVGAGI (reference sequence). CDR3 length equals 14 residues. Trimming took off 6 bases at V and 6 bases at J, with 14 bases between the two ends. The CDR3 reads CASRYTGTSGELFF. In DNA, the CDR3 is TGTGCCAGCAGATATACAGGGACCTCCGGGGAGCTGTTTTTT.

This chain links TRBV18 with TRBJ2-3; D is ambiguous. The CDR3 length is 12 residues. Trimming took 8 bases from V and 6 from J, leaving 12 bases between them. Per the germline V gene, CDR1 is KGHSH and CDR2 is LQKENI. CDR3 nucleotides: TGTGCCAGCGCAACCGAGGCGGATACGCAGTATTTT. Translated, it gives CASATEADTQYF. Full variable domain (missing parts from reference TRBV18 and TRBJ2-3): NAGVMQNPRHLVRRRGQEARLRCSPMKGHSHVYWYRQLPEEGLKFMVYLQKENIIDESGMPKERFSAEFPKEGPSILRIQQVVRGDSAAYFCASATEADTQYFGPGTRLTVL.

The chain employs TRBV19 and TRBJ1-2, with a weak D call TRBD1 (6 bases). Trimming shortened V by 5 bases and J by 5 bases, and 15 bases separated the two germline ends. Per germline, CDR1 LNHDA and CDR2 SQIVND (reference sequence). The CDR3 has 14 amino acids. CDR3 bases: TGTGCCAGTAGTGTCGACAGGCCCTTATATGGCTACACCTTC. The encoded protein is CASSVDRPLYGYTF.

J is TRBJ2-7 and V is TRBV12-3 or TRBV12-4; 8 bases map to TRBD1. This CDR3 comprises 13 residues. V was clipped by 4 bases and J by 5 bases; unmatched bases: 4. The CDR3 sequence is CASSSPGGHEQYF. The CDR3 region has the DNA TGTGCCAGCAGTTCCCCAGGGGGCCACGAGCAGTACTTC.

The chain couples TRBV14 to TRBJ1-2; D unclear. Between the trimmed V and J ends, which lost 3 bases and 8 bases, there was a span of 13 bases. The CDR3 loop spans 13 amino acids. The germline V gene has CDR1 SGHDN and CDR2 FVKESK. The CDR3 loop reads CASSHELLQGYTF. DNA for the CDR3: TGTGCCAGCAGCCATGAATTACTTCAGGGCTACACCTTC. Full variable domain (outside the CDR3, taken from reference TRBV14 and TRBJ1-2): EAGVTQFPSHSVIEKGQTVTLRCDPISGHDNLYWYRRVMGKEIKFLLHFVKESKQDESGMPNNRFLAERTGGTYSTLKVQPAELEDSGVYFCASSHELLQGYTFGSGTRLTVV.

The chain couples TRBV25-1 to TRBJ2-3; D not resolved. Trimming stripped 4 bases from V and 1 base from J, with 21 bases between. This CDR3 has 18 amino acids. Germline assignment: CDR1 MGHDK and CDR2 SYGVNS. The CDR3 region is CASSGAHAALVGTDTQYF. DNA of the CDR3: TGTGCCAGCAGTGGGGCCCATGCGGCCTTAGTAGGCACAGATACGCAGTATTTT.

This clonotype showed up just once. CDR3 DNA sequence: TGTGCCAGCAAGGGTTCGGCGGTACTAGCCAAAAACATTCAGTACTTC. Translated, it gives CASKGSAVLAKNIQYF. This chain connects TRBV6-2 or TRBV6-3 to TRBJ2-4; D not certain. This CDR3 is built from 16 residues. Germline V gene lookup returns CDR1 MNHEY and CDR2 SVGEGT. The germline V and J ends were trimmed by 7 bases and 0 bases, with 16 bases remaining between them.

The rearrangement uses TRBV20-1 and TRBJ1-4; D possibly corresponds to TRBD1 (5 bases). V shed 6 bases and J shed 8 bases, with 19 bases lying between them. The CDR3 runs 14 residues. Germline CDR1 reads DFQATT; CDR2 reads SNEGSKA (reference sequence). The chain's CDR3 is CSAALLGAREKLFF. DNA for the CDR3: TGCAGTGCCGCGCTTCTAGGGGCGCGGGAAAAACTGTTTTTT.